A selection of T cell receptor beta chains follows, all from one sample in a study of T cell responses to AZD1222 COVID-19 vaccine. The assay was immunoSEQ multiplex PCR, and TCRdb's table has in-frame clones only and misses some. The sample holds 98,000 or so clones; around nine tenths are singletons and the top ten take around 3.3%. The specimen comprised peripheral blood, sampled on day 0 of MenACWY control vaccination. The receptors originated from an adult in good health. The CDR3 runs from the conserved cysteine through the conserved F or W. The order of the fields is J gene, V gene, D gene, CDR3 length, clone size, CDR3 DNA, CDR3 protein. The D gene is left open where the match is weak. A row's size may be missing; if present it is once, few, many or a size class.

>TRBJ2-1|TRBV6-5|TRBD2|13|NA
TGTGCCAGCAGGTCGACTAGCTTGGATGAGCAGTTCTTC
CASRSTSLDEQFF
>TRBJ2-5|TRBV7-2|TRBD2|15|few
TGTGCCAGCACCTTGGTGGCGGGGGGAGGGGAGACCCAGTACTTC
CASTLVAGGGETQYF
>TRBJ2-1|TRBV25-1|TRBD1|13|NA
TGTGCCATAGGACAGGGGTCCTACAATGAGCAGTTCTTC
CAIGQGSYNEQFF
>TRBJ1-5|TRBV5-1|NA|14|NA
TGCGCCAGCAGCTTGGATCTCGGCAATCAGCCCCAGCATTTT
CASSLDLGNQPQHF
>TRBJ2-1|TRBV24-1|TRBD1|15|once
TGTGCCACCAGCCGCGGGACAGGGAAGGAGAATGAGCAGTTCTTC
CATSRGTGKENEQFF
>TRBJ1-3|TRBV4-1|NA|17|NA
TGCGCCAGCAGCCAAGGGTCTGGACGAGGGCCCGGAAACACCATATATTTT
CASSQGSGRGPGNTIYF
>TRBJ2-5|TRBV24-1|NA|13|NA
TGTGCCACCGCCGAAGGTACCCAAGAGACCCAGTACTTC
CATAEGTQETQYF
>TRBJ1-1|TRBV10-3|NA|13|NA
TGTGCCATCAGTGAGTCTGGGGTCCGTGAAGCTTTCTTT
CAISESGVREAFF
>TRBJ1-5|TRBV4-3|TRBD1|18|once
TGCGCCAGCAGCCAAGATATTCAGTCCGGGACAGTTTTTTGGCCCCAGCATTTT
CASSQDIQSGTVFWPQHF
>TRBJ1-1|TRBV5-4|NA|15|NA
TGTGCCAGCAGCCCTGACGTCTACTCGAACACTGAAGCTTTCTTT
CASSPDVYSNTEAFF
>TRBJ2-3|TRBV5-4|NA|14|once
TGTGCCAGCAGCTTGCAGGGGGGAAAAGATACGCAGTATTTT
CASSLQGGKDTQYF
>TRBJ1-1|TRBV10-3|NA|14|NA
TGTGCCATCAGTGAAGGGGGGTTATCGAGTGAAGCTTTCTTT
CAISEGGLSSEAFF
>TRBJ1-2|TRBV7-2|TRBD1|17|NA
TGTGCCAGCAGCTTAGGGCCAGGGGGCGGTTTGGGCTATGGCTACACCTTC
CASSLGPGGGLGYGYTF
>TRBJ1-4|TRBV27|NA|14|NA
TGTGCCAGCAGCCGGACGTGGACTAATGAAAAACTGTTTTTT
CASSRTWTNEKLFF
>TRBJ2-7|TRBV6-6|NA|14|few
TGTGCCAGCAGTTACTCCCTACTCGACTACGAGCAGTACTTC
CASSYSLLDYEQYF
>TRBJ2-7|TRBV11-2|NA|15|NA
TGTGCCAGCAGCTTAGTTTTAGGAGGGGGCTACGAGCAGTACTTC
CASSLVLGGGYEQYF
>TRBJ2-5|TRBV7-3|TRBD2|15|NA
TGTGCCACCGCGGTTAGCGGGGGTCTACAAGAGACCCAGTACTTC
CATAVSGGLQETQYF
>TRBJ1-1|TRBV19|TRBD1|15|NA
TGTGCCAGTAGTATAGTGGGACAGAGGAACACTGAAGCTTTCTTT
CASSIVGQRNTEAFF
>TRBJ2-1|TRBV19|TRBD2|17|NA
TGTGCCAGTAGTATTCAGGCTAGCGGGGGCCTAGGGGATGAGCAGTTCTTC
CASSIQASGGLGDEQFF
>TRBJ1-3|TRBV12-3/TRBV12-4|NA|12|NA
TGTGCCAGCAGGGACGTCGGAAACACCATATATTTT
CASRDVGNTIYF
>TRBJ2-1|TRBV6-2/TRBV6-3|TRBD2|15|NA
TGTGCCAGCAGTTACGGCGGGGGGGTGCACAATGAGCAGTTCTTC
CASSYGGGVHNEQFF
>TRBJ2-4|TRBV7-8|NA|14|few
TGTGCCAGCAGCCAAACAGGGTTGGGTAACATTCAGTACTTC
CASSQTGLGNIQYF
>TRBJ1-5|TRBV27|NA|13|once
TGTGCCAGCAGCCGCAGGGGACGGCAGCCCCAGCATTTT
CASSRRGRQPQHF
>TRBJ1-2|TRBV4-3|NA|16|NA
TGCGCCAGCAGCCAAGAAGAGTCGGCAGGGGCCTATGGCTACACCTTC
CASSQEESAGAYGYTF
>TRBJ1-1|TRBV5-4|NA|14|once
TGTGCCAGCAGCTTTAGGTCCTTGAGAACTGAAGCTTTCTTT
CASSFRSLRTEAFF
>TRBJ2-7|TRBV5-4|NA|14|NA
TGTGCCAGCAGTCCGGAGTTGGCGTCCTACGAGCAGTACTTC
CASSPELASYEQYF
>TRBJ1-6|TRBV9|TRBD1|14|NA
TGTGCCAGCAGCGTAGAAGGGGGCAGATCACCCCTCCACTTT
CASSVEGGRSPLHF
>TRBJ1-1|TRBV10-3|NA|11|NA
TGTGCCACCCAGGGTGACACTGAAGCTTTCTTT
CATQGDTEAFF
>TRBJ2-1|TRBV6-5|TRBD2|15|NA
TGTGCCAGCAGTTCCGGGACTAGCGGTAACAATGAGCAGTTCTTC
CASSSGTSGNNEQFF
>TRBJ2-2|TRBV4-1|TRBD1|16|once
TGCGCCAGCAGCCAGAACCGGGACAGCGAAACCGGGGAGCTGTTTTTT
CASSQNRDSETGELFF
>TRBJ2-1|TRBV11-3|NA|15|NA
TGTGCCAGCAGCGGGCGTTCGGTAGGGGGGAAAATGCAGTTCTTC
CASSGRSVGGKMQFF
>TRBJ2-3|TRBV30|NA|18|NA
TGTGCCTGGAGTGCGACCCTAGCCCTGGGGGGCCTCACAGATACGCAGTATTTT
CAWSATLALGGLTDTQYF
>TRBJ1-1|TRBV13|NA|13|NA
TGTGCCAGCAGCTTTCAGGGTCACACTGAAGCTTTCTTT
CASSFQGHTEAFF
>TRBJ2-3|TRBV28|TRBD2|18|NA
TGTGCCAGCAGGGAACTAGCGGGGGGGCACGCACGCACAGATACGCAGTATTTT
CASRELAGGHARTDTQYF
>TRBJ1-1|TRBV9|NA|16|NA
TGTGCCAGCAGCGCATGGTGGTTTCCTATGAACACTGAAGCTTTCTTT
CASSAWWFPMNTEAFF
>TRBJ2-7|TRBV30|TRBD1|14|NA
TGTGCCTGGAACCGCAGACAGGGGTTCTACGAGCAGTACTTC
CAWNRRQGFYEQYF
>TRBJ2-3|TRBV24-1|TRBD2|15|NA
TGTGCCACCAGTAAACTAGCGGGGCGAGAAGATACGCAGTATTTT
CATSKLAGREDTQYF
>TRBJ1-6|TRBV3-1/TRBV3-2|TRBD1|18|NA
TGTGCCAGCAGCCAAGGTTCCATCAAGACAGGGGTCGATTCACCCCTCCACTTT
CASSQGSIKTGVDSPLHF
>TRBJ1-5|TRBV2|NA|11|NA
TGTGCCAGCGGTAGAAATCAGCCCCAGCATTTT
CASGRNQPQHF
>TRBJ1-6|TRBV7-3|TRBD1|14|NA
TGTGCCAGCAGCCGAGGACAGGCGGTGGGGCCCCTCCACTTT
CASSRGQAVGPLHF
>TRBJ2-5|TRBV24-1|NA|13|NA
TGTGCCACCAGTGATTCTTGGCTGGAGACCCAGTACTTC
CATSDSWLETQYF
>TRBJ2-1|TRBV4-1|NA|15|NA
TGCGCCAGCAGCCAGATAGTGGACCTTCCGGATGAGCAGTTCTTC
CASSQIVDLPDEQFF
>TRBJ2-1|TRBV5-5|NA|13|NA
TGTGCCAGCAGCTTGGAGGGGGGTGGTGAGCAGTTCTTC
CASSLEGGGEQFF
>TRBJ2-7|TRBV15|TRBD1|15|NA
TGTGCCACCAGCAGAGAAAACAGGGGAGCCTACGAGCAGTACTTC
CATSRENRGAYEQYF
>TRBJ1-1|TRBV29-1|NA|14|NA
TGCAGCGCCCTGGGTACAGGCATGAACACTGAAGCTTTCTTT
CSALGTGMNTEAFF
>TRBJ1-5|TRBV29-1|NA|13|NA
TGCAGCGTTGGCGGGGGAAGCAATCAGCCCCAGCATTTT
CSVGGGSNQPQHF